The 10 T cell receptor beta chains below were found in one sample sequenced in a study of T cell repertoires in aging, cancer and after chemotherapy. Multiplex touch-down PCR with TRB-A/B primers amplified rearranged V-D-J TRB sequences. TCRdb called the multiplex PCR reads again in MiXCR, with one record for every CDR3 protein. The sample has about 4,900 distinct CDR3 sequences, 35% to 60% seen once; the top ten hold 28%. TCR beta rearrangements were amplified from peripheral blood genomic DNA. The sequenced sample consisted of blood. The origin of the receptors is a human donor in good health.

The rearrangement joins TRBV24-1 to TRBJ2-3; D gene ambiguous. Per the germline V gene, CDR1 is KGHDR and CDR2 is SFDVKD. Trimming removed 6 bases at V and 4 bases at J, with 10 bases between. The CDR3 is made up of 13 amino acids. The CDR3 DNA reads as TGTGCCACCAGTCTCCCCAGCCCAGATACGCAGTATTTT. Its protein is CATSLPSPDTQYF.

The chain combines TRBV15 with TRBJ1-4, with 9 nucleotides matching TRBD1. J gave up 5 bases and V 5 bases, and 3 bases lay outside the gene matches. The CDR3 spans 14 residues. Germline CDR1 is LNHNV and CDR2 is YYDKDF (reference sequence). CDR3 loop: CATSPGQGNEKLFF. DNA of the CDR3: TGTGCCACCAGCCCCGGACAGGGGAATGAAAAACTGTTTTTT.

CDR3 region: CASSLDAGTGTYEQYF. CDR3 coding DNA: TGTGCCAGCAGCTTGGACGCCGGGACAGGGACCTACGAGCAGTACTTC. This chain links TRBV7-4 with TRBJ2-7, with 9 bases aligning to TRBD1. The length of the CDR3 is 16 residues. Per the germline V gene, CDR1 is SGHVT and CDR2 is SQSDAQ. Trimming at V came to 3 bases and at J to 2 bases, leaving 8 bases not matched to a gene.

This clonotype was seen more than once but under ten times. The chain combines TRBV19 with TRBJ2-1, with D possibly being TRBD1 (6 bases). The CDR3 has 13 residues. V lost 6 bases to trimming and J lost 5 bases, with 11 bases between them. Germline V gene data show CDR1 as LNHDA and CDR2 as SQIVND (reference sequence). The CDR3 DNA is TGTGCCAGTAGGACACCAGGGGACAATGAGCAGTTCTTC. Translating gives CASRTPGDNEQFF. Full variable domain (remainder filled in from reference TRBV19 and TRBJ2-1): DGGITQSPKYLFRKEGQNVTLSCEQNLNHDAMYWYRQDPGQGLRLIYYSQIVNDFQKGDIAEGYSVSREKKESFPLTVTSAQKNPTAFYLCASRTPGDNEQFFGPGTRLTVL.

This rearrangement joins TRBV27 to TRBJ2-7; D gene ambiguous. Trimming cost V 8 bases and J 0 bases, with 14 bases left between them. CDR3 length equals 14 residues. From germline, CDR1 is MNHEY and CDR2 SMNVEV (reference sequence). DNA for the CDR3: TGTGCCAGCCTCCCCTTACGGAGCTCCTACGAGCAGTACTTC. It yields the protein CASLPLRSSYEQYF.

The chain carries TRBV5-1 and TRBJ2-7, with a weak D call TRBD1 (5 bases). This CDR3 is built from 15 residues. Per germline, CDR1 SGHRS and CDR2 YFSETQ. The V end was cut by 0 bases, the J end by 3 bases, with 13 bases between. The CDR3 spells CASSLVQGRGYEQYF. The CDR3 region has the DNA TGCGCCAGCAGCTTGGTGCAGGGCAGAGGCTACGAGCAGTACTTC.

CDR3 sequence: CASSIGEKLFF. The CDR3 DNA reads as TGTGCCAGCAGTATAGGCGAAAAACTGTTTTTT. The rearrangement joins TRBV12-3 or TRBV12-4 to TRBJ1-4; no definite D call. This CDR3 has 11 amino acids. V lost 5 bases, J lost 8 bases, and 6 bases lay in between.

The chain uses TRBV7-9 and TRBJ1-1; 7 bases align to TRBD1. The V segment lost 3 bases and the J segment 0 bases; nucleotides outside the gene matches: 4. CDR1 SEHNR and CDR2 FQNEAQ come from the germline V gene (reference sequence). The CDR3 totals 15 residues. The CDR3 protein is CASSFGDSMNTEAFF. CDR3 nucleotides: TGTGCCAGCAGCTTTGGGGACAGCATGAACACTGAAGCTTTCTTT.

This chain connects TRBV20-1 to TRBJ2-3; 8 nucleotides line up with TRBD2. The germline gives CDR1 DFQATT, CDR2 SNEGSKA (reference sequence). This CDR3 is 16 amino acids long. The trim removed 2 bases at V and 6 bases at J, leaving 13 bases unmatched. The CDR3 DNA sequence: TGCAGTGCTAGAACGCCGGGAGGGCCGAGGCGGGATACGCAGTATTTT. This sequence encodes CSARTPGGPRRDTQYF.

The chain carries TRBV24-1 and TRBJ2-7; either TRBD1 or TRBD2 may fit D (7 bases each). CDR1 is KGHDR and CDR2 is SFDVKD in the germline V gene. V was trimmed by 5 bases and J by 7 bases, leaving 17 bases between them. The CDR3 is 14 amino acids. CDR3 coding DNA: TGTGCCACCAGTGCGGGGGGTGACAGGGTGGAGCAGTACTTC. This gives the protein CATSAGGDRVEQYF.